This T cell receptor beta chain was sequenced for a study of T cell repertoires and HLA-DP antigens. TCRdb keeps only in-frame clones here, not all; method: immunoSEQ multiplex PCR. The sample comprises 65,000 to 95,000 clones, around four fifths of which are singletons, and about 1.4% rests with the top ten. The CDR3 runs 14 residues. Trimming removed 1 base from V and 0 bases from J, with 6 bases in between. Per the germline V gene, CDR1 is MGHRA and CDR2 is YSYEKL. In regard to this clone: The antigen remains unidentified.

The rearrangement uses TRBV4-1 and TRBJ1-1; a weak D match, TRBD1 (5 bases). This clonotype was obtained from a man aged 55 to 69 in good health and CMV-seronegative. Sequences were obtained from CD4+ T cells from PBMCs. CDR3 in amino acids: CASSQGRVNTEAFF. CDR3 bases: TGCGCCAGCAGCCAAGGCAGGGTGAACACTGAAGCTTTCTTT.